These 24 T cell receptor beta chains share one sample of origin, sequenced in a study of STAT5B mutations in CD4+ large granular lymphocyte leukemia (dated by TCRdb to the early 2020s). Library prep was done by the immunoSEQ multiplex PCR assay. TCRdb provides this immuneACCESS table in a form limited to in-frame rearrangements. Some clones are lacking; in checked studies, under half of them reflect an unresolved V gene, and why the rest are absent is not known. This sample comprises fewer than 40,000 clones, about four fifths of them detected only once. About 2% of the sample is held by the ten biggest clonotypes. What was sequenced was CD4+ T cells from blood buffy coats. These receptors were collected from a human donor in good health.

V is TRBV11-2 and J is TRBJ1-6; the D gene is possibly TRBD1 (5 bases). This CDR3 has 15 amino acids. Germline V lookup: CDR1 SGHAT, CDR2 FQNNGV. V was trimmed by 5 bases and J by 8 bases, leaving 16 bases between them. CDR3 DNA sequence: TGTGCCAGCAGCGTCCGGGGCTTACGGGATTCACCCCTCCACTTT. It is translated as CASSVRGLRDSPLHF.

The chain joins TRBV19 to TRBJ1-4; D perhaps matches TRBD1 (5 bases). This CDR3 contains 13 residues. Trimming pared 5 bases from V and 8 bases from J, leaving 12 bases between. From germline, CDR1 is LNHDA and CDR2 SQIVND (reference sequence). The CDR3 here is CASSVGGYEKLFF. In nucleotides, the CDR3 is TGTGCCAGTAGTGTTGGGGGATACGAAAAACTGTTTTTT.

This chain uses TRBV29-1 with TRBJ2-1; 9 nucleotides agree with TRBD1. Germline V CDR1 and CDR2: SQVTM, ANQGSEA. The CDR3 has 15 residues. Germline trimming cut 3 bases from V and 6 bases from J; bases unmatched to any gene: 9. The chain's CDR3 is CSVEAGQGIGNEQFF. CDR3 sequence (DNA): TGCAGCGTTGAGGCCGGACAGGGGATCGGCAATGAGCAGTTCTTC.

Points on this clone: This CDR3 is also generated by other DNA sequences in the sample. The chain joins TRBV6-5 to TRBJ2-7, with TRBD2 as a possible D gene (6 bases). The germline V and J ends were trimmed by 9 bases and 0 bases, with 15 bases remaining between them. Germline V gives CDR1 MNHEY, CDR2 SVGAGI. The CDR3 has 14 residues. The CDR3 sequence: CASSASVSSYEQYF. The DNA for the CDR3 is TGTGCCAGTAGTGCTAGCGTAAGCTCCTACGAGCAGTACTTC.

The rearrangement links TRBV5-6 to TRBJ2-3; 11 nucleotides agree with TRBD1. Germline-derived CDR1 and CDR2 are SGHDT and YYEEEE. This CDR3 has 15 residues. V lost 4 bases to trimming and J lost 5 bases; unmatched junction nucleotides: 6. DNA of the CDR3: TGTGCCAGCAGCGCATCCGGGACAGGGGGAGATACGCAGTATTTT. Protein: CASSASGTGGDTQYF.

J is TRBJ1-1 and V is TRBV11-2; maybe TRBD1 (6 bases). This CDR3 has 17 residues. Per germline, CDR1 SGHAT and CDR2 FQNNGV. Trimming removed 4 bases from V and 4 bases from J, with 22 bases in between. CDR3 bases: TGTGCCAGCAGCTCAACCTTATTAGACAGGCCCAGCACTGAAGCTTTCTTT. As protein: CASSSTLLDRPSTEAFF.

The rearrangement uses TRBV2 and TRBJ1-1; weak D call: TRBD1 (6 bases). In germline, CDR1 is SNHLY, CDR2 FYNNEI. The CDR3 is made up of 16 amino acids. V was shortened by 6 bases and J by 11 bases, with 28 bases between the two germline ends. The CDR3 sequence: CASREGYRVWRAGAFF. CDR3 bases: TGTGCCAGCAGGGAGGGATACAGGGTTTGGCGGGCCGGGGCTTTCTTT. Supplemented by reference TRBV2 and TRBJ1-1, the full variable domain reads EPEVTQTPSHQVTQMGQEVILRCVPISNHLYFYWYRQILGQKVEFLVSFYNNEISEKSEIFDDQFSVERPDGSNFTLKIRSTKLEDSAMYFCASREGYRVWRAGAFFGQGTRLTVV.

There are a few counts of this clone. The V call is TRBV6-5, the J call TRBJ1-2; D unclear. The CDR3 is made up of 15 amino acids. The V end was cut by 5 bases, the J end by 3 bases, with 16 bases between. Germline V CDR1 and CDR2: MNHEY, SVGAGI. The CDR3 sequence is CASSVGRGEDYGYTF. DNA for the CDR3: TGTGCCAGCAGTGTGGGCCGGGGAGAAGACTATGGCTACACCTTC.

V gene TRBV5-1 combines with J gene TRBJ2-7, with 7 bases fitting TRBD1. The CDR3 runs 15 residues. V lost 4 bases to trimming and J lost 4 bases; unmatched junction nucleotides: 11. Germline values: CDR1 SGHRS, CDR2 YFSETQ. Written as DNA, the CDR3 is TGCGCCAGCAGCCCGTCAGCCGGACAGGCTTACGAGCAGTACTTC. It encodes CASSPSAGQAYEQYF.

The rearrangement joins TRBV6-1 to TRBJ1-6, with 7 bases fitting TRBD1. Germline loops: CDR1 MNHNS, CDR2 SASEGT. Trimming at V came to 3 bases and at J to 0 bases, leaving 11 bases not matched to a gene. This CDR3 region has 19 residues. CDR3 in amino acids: CASSDVGGGKGSYNSPLHF. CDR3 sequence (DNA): TGTGCCAGCAGTGACGTGGGAGGGGGCAAGGGCTCCTATAATTCACCCCTCCACTTT.

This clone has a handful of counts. For the CDR3, the DNA is TGCGCCAGCAGCGTGGGAGGTGGGGAGGCAAATTCACCCCTCCACTTT. The encoded protein is CASSVGGGEANSPLHF. The chain links TRBV5-1 to TRBJ1-6; D is uncertain. CDR1 and CDR2 (germline): SGHRS, YFSETQ. The CDR3 covers 16 residues. The ends were cut back, 4 bases at V and 7 bases at J, with 18 bases in the middle.

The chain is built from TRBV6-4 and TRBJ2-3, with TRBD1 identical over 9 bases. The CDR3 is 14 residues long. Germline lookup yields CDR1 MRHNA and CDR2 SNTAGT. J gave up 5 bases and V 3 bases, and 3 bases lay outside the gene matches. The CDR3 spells CASSEQGAIDTQYF. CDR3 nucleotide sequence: TGTGCCAGCAGTGAACAGGGGGCAATAGATACGCAGTATTTT.

In nucleotides, the CDR3 is TGTGCCAGCAGTTACGAGCGGGTCGGGCAGTACTTC. Translation: CASSYERVGQYF. The chain has TRBV6-6 and TRBJ2-7; perhaps TRBD2 as D (6 bases). V shed 2 bases and J shed 9 bases, with 11 bases lying between them. Germline V gives CDR1 MNHNY, CDR2 SVGAGI (reference sequence). The CDR3 has 12 amino acids.

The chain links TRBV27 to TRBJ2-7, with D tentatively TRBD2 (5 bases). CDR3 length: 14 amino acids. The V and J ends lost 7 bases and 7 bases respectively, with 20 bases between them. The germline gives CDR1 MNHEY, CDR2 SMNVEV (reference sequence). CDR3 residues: CASNQAVSSREQYF. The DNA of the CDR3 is TGTGCCAGCAACCAAGCGGTCTCCTCGAGGGAGCAGTACTTC.

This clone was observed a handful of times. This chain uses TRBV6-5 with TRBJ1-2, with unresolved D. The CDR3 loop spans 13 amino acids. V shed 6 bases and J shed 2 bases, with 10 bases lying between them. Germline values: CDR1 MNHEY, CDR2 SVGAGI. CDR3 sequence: CASSPHENYGYTF. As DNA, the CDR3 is TGTGCCAGCAGCCCTCACGAGAACTATGGCTACACCTTC.

The CDR3: CASSPPIGSTDTQYF. The CDR3, as DNA: TGTGCCAGCTCACCACCGATAGGGAGCACAGATACGCAGTATTTT. The V gene is TRBV18, the J gene TRBJ2-3, with D unresolved. Germline V CDR1 and CDR2: KGHSH, LQKENI. The CDR3 has 15 residues. The V end was cut by 0 bases, the J end by 0 bases, with 7 bases between.

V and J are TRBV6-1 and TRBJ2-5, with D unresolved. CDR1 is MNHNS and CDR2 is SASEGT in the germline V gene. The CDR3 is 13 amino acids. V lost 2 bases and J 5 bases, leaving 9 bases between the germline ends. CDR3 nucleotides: TGTGCCAGCAGTGAAACCTGGTGGGAGACCCAGTACTTC. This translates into CASSETWWETQYF.

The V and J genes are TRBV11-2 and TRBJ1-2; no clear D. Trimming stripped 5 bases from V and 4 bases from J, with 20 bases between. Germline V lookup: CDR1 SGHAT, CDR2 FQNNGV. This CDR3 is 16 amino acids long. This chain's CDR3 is CASSPRPGLSVYGYTF. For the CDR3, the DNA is TGTGCCAGCAGCCCGCGACCGGGCCTTTCGGTCTATGGCTACACCTTC.

The CDR3 sequence is CAISEGLRLLNYGYTF. CDR3 bases: TGTGCCATCAGTGAGGGTCTAAGGCTCCTAAACTATGGCTACACCTTC. The gene calls are TRBV10-3 and TRBJ1-2; D not certain. CDR3 length: 16 amino acids. The germline gives CDR1 ENHRY, CDR2 SYGVKD. V was cut by 2 bases and J by 2 bases, with 15 bases left in between.

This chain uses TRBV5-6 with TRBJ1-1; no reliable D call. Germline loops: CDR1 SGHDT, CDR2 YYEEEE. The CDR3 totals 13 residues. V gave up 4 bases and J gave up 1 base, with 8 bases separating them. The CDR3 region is CASSATRNTEAFF. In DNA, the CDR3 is TGTGCCAGCAGCGCAACAAGGAACACTGAAGCTTTCTTT.

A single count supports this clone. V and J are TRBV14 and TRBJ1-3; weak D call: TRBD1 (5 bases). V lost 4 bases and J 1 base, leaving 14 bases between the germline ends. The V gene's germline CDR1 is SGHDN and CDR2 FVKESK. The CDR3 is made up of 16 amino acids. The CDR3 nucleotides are TGTGCCAGCAGCCTAAAGCCCTCAGGGTCTGGAAACACCATATATTTT. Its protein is CASSLKPSGSGNTIYF.

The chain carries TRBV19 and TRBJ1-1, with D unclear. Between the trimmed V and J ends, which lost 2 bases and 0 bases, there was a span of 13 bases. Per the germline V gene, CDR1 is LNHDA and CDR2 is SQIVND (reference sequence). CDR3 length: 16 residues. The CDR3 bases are TGTGCCAGTAGTATATCCCAGGAAATCATGAACACTGAAGCTTTCTTT. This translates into CASSISQEIMNTEAFF.

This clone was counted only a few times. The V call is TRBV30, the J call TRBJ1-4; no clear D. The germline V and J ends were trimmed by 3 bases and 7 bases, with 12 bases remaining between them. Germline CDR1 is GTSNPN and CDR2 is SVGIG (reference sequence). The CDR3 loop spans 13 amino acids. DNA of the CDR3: TGTGCCTGGAGCCCTAGGGTGCGTGAAAAACTGTTTTTT. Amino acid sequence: CAWSPRVREKLFF.

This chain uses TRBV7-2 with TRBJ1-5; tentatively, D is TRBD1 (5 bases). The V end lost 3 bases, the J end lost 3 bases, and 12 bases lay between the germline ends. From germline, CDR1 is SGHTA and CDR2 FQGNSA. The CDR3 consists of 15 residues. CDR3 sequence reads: CASSLDTSFNQPQHF. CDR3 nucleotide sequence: TGTGCCAGCAGCTTGGACACATCATTCAATCAGCCCCAGCATTTT.